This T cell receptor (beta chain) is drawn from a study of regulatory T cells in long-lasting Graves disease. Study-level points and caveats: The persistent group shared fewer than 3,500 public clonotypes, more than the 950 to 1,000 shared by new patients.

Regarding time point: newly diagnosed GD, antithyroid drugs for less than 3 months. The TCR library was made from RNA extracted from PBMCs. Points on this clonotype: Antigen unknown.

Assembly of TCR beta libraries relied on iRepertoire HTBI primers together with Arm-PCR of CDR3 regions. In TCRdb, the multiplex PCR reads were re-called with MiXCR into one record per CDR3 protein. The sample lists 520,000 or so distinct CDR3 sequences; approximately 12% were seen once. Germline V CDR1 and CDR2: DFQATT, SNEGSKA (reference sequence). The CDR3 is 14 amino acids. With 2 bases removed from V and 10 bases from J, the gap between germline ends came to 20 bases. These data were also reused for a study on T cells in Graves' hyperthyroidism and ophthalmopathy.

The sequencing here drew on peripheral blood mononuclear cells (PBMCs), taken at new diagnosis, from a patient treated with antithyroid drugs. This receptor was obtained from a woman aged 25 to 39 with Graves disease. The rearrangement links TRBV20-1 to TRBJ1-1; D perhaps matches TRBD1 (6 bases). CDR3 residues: CSARSGAGAIVAFF. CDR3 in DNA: TGCAGTGCTAGATCTGGGGCAGGGGCTATCGTAGCTTTCTTT.